This TCR beta chain comes out of a study of cytomegalovirus exposure and HLA in healthy donors. These donors were members of the roughly 120-subject validation cohort, a group separate from the roughly 670-subject first cohort. This clone has only one observation. Its antigen is still unknown. V gave up 4 bases and J gave up 3 bases, with 17 bases separating them. The CDR3 contains 15 residues. Germline CDR1 reads SGHNT; CDR2 reads YYREEE (reference sequence). Measured with immunoSEQ multiplex PCR; TCRdb has only the in-frame clones, and not every one. In the table there are around 200,000 clones, approximately 86% of which are singletons. Notes on the study in general: A few CMV-associated chains were confirmed in vitro to be specific for CMV antigens. According to the study, roughly 160 TCR beta chains were cytomegalovirus-associated. Across donors, most TCRs were seen rarely, yet some public ones were widespread.

The chain links TRBV5-4 to TRBJ2-7, with a weak D call TRBD2 (5 bases). The receptor was isolated from a woman younger than 35 in good health and CMV-seronegative. Specimen: PBMCs. The CDR3 DNA is TGTGCCAGCAGCCCAGGAGGTCGACCATACTACGAGCAGTACTTC. This encodes CASSPGGRPYYEQYF.